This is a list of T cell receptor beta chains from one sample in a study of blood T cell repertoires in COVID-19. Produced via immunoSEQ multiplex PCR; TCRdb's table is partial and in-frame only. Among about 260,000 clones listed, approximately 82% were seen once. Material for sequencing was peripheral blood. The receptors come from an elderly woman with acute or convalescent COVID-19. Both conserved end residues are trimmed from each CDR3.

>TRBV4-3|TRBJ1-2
ASSQEFRANYGYT
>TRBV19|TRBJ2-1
ASSWVWGFDEQF
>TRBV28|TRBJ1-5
ASRKLEQPQH
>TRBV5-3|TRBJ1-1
ARSLSNTGGSLNTEAF
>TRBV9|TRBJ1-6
ASSAGQGYSPLH
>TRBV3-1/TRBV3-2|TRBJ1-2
ASSYSGHSIGYT
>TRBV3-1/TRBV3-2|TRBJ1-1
ASSQDFSGITEAF
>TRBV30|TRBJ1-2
AWSRMGQGMGT
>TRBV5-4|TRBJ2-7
ASRIAGGHYEQY
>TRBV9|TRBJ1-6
ASSTGQYNSPLH
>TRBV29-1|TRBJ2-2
SAGRGQGTGELF
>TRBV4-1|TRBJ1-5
ASSLTGSNQPQH
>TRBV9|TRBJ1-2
ASSATGDLYYGYT
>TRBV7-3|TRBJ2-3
AIYGSPGTDTQY
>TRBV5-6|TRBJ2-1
ASSLGWTVIAEQF
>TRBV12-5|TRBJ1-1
ASGTAPSDSEAF
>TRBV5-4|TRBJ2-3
ASRSGRLTDTQY
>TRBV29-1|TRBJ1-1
SVVGRNMNTEAF
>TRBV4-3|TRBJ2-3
ASSQDIRVSPDTQY
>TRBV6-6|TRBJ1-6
ASRRDRGYYNSPLH
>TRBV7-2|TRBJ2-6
ASSLVFGGAGANVLT
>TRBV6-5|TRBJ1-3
ASRGQVRGNTIY
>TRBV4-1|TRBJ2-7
ASSQEASGASYEQY
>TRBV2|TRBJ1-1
ASSETPHYGSRRTEAF
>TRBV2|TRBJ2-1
ASRRGLAGGDEQF
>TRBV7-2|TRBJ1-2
ASSAGVNYGYT
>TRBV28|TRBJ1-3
ASSSSLGNTIY
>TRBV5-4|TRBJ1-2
ASSLRQNPQGGYT
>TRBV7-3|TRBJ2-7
ASSIDRDRREQY
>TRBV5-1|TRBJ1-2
ASGDRGSGYT
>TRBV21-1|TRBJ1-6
ASSNQDRPLGDNSPLH
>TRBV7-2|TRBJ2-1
ASSLGTGWTNEQF
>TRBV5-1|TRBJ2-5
ASSLTGGGETQY
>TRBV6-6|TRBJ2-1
ASSTSNEQF
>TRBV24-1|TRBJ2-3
ATSAGQGDTQY
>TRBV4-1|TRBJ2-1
ASRGAAGGRRFQF
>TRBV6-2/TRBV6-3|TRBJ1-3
ASSYVVERNFGNTIY
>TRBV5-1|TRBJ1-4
ASRIATGSNEKLF
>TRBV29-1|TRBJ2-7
SATGTSGNREQY
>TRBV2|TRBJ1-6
ASVQGLGSPLH
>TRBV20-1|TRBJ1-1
SASRGREAF
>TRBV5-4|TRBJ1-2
ASSLGGTSTYGYT